There are a few counts of the clone carrying this T cell receptor (beta chain). The antigen remains undetermined. Losses at the gene ends were 5 bases for V and 7 bases for J; bases not matched to a gene: 11. The CDR3 sequence is 16 residues long. The germline CDR1 and CDR2 sequences are MDHEN and SYDVKM. This sample stems from a study of post-analysis software for immune sequencing data. Study results and limitations: Patients carried five TRBV segments more frequently than controls did, and TRBV5-6, TRBV5-1 and TRBV20-1 were among them. Samples from one preparation batch, clustered by F measure, grouped strongly together.

Prepared TCR beta cDNA libraries contained unique molecular identifiers. TCRdb re-called the PCR reads through MiXCR, storing one row per CDR3 protein. This table has 380,000 or so distinct CDR3 sequences, 30% to 45% appearing once. The clonotype was recovered from a girl aged 5 to 17 with multiple sclerosis. Specimen: blood. This chain connects TRBV28 to TRBJ1-5; 10 bases are a match to TRBD1. Written as DNA, the CDR3 is TGTGCCAGCAGTCATCCGGGACAGGGGACGGGACAGCCCCAGCATTTT. Encoded protein: CASSHPGQGTGQPQHF.